The clone carrying this T cell receptor beta chain has more than one count but fewer than ten. The antigen remains unidentified. Expressed TCRB transcripts were sequenced after all isolated RNA was converted to cDNA. Mean read depth for naive, central memory and regulatory T cell samples was 3 million to 4.5 million reads. This table comes from immunoSEQ multiplex PCR, and its TCRdb copy is limited to in-frame clones, with some not included. The sample yields about 710,000 clones, more than 13% seen once. The length of the CDR3 is 14 residues. Germline trimming cut 3 bases from V and 6 bases from J; bases unmatched to any gene: 4. CDR1 is SGDLS and CDR2 is YYNGEE in the germline V gene. This record belongs to a study of beta chain features in type 1 diabetes. Study results and limitations: Within the patient group, naive, central memory and Treg TCRB repertoires appeared more similar to each other than within healthy donors. Fewer junction insertions and more nucleotide deletions appeared in type 1 diabetes patients. All four CD4+ subsets from Type 1 diabetes patients carried moderately but significantly shorter TCRB CDR3s.

This sequence was found in a man younger than 35 with type 1 diabetes. The V gene is TRBV9, the J gene TRBJ1-5; 9 nucleotides match TRBD1. The sequenced sample consisted of naive CD4+ T cells from blood. CDR3 in DNA: TGTGCCAGCAGCGCCGGGACAGGGTTTCAGCCCCAGCATTTT. Its translation is CASSAGTGFQPQHF. The entire variable domain, with the rest obtained from reference TRBV9 and TRBJ1-5, is as follows: DSGVTQTPKHLITATGQRVTLRCSPRSGDLSVYWYQQSLDQGLQFLIQYYNGEERAKGNILERFSAQQFPDLHSELNLSSLELGDSALYFCASSAGTGFQPQHFGDGTRLSIL.